This T cell receptor beta chain is from a study of shared clonotypes between healthy human individuals. Study observations and caveats: Across subsets, estimated richness was generally greater for naive than for memory populations.

A CD45RA-negative memory subset and a CD45RA+ naive subset were separated from the CD4+ cells. This table comes from immunoSEQ multiplex PCR, and its TCRdb copy is limited to in-frame clones, with some not included. The sample records around 2.3 million clones, approximately 94% being singletons. Germline CDR1 MDHEN, CDR2 SYDVKM. CDR3 length: 15 amino acids. V was shortened by 6 bases and J by 3 bases, with 17 bases between the two germline ends. This clone has more than one count but fewer than ten. The antigen is not known. The clonotype was recovered from a man aged 18-30 years in good health. Sample: naive CD4+ T cells sorted from blood. Subset meaning: CD45RA+ positively selected. The chain joins TRBV28 to TRBJ2-5; D uncertain. In nucleotides, the CDR3 is TGTGCCAGCAGCCGGTCGAGAGGTCCTAAAGAGACCCAGTACTTC. Protein product: CASSRSRGPKETQYF.